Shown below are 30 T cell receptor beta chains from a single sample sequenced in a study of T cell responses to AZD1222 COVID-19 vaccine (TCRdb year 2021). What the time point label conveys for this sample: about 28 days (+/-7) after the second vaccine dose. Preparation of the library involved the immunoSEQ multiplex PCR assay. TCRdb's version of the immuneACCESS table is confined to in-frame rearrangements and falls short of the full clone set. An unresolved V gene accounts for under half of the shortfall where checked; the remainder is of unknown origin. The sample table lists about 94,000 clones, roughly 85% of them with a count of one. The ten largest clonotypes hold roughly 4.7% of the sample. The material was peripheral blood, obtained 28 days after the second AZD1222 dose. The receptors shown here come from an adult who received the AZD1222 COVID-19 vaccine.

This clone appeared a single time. The CDR3 DNA reads as TGTGCCTGGAGTACCCGCCAGAGAGGGGCGGGTCAGCCCCAGCATTTT. The encoded protein is CAWSTRQRGAGQPQHF. The genes are TRBV30 and TRBJ1-5; tentatively, D is TRBD1 (5 bases). The V end was cut by 2 bases, the J end by 6 bases, with 20 bases between. Germline CDR1 and CDR2: GTSNPN and SVGIG (reference sequence). The CDR3 has 16 residues.

The CDR3 DNA is TGTGCCAGCAGCCAAGATCACGGCGCTTCTAGCACAGATACGCAGTATTTT. It is translated as CASSQDHGASSTDTQYF. The genes are TRBV3-1 (or the pseudogene TRBV3-2) and TRBJ2-3; no clear D. The V end was cut by 0 bases, the J end by 0 bases, with 13 bases between. Germline lookup yields CDR1 LGHDT and CDR2 YNNKEL (reference sequence). The CDR3 length is 17 residues.

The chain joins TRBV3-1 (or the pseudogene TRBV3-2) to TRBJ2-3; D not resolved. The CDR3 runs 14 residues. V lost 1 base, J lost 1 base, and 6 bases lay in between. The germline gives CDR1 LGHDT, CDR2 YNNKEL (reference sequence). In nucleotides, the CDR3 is TGTGCCAGCAGCCAAGCGCTGGGCACAGATACGCAGTATTTT. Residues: CASSQALGTDTQYF.

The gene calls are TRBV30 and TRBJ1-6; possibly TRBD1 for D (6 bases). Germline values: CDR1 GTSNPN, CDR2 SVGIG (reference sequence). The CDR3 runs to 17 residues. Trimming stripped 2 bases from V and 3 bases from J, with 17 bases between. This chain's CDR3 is CAWSWTTGTSYNSPLHF. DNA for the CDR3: TGTGCCTGGAGTTGGACCACAGGGACGAGCTATAATTCACCCCTCCACTTT.

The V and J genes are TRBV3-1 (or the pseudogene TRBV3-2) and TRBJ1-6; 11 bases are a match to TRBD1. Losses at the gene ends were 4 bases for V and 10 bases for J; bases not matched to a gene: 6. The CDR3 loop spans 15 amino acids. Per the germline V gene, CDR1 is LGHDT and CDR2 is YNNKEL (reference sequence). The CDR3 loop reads CASSPPGQGGSPLHF. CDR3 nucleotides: TGTGCCAGCAGCCCTCCGGGACAGGGGGGATCACCCCTCCACTTT.

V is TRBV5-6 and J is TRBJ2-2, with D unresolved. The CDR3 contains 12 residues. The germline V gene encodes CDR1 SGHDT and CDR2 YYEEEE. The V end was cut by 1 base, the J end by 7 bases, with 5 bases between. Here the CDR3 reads CASSLFSGELFF. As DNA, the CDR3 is TGTGCCAGCAGCTTGTTTAGCGGGGAGCTGTTTTTT.

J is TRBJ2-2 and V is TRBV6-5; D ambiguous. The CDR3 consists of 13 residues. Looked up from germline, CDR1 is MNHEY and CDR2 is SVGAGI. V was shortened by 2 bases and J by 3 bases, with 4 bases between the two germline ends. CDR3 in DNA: TGTGCCAGCAGTTACGCTCACACCGGGGAGCTGTTTTTT. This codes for CASSYAHTGELFF.

The CDR3 bases are TGTGCCAGCAGTTCCGGGACAGGGGGCTTGATGTACGAGCAGTACTTC. It encodes CASSSGTGGLMYEQYF. This rearrangement joins TRBV6-5 to TRBJ2-7, with 12 positions matching TRBD1. The CDR3 runs 16 residues. The trim removed 4 bases at V and 4 bases at J, leaving 8 bases unmatched. Germline values: CDR1 MNHEY, CDR2 SVGAGI.

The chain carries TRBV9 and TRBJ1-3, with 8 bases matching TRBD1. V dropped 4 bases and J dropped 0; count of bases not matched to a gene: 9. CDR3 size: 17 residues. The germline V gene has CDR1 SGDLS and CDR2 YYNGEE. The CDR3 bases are TGTGCCAGCAGCTTAACTCCGGGACAGGACTCTGGAAACACCATATATTTT. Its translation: CASSLTPGQDSGNTIYF.

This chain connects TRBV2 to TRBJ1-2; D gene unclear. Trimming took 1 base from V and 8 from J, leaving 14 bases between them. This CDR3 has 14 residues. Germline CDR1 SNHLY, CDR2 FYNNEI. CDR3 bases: TGTGCCAGCAGTGAAGGTGTGGTAGCGGCAGGCTACACCTTC. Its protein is CASSEGVVAAGYTF.

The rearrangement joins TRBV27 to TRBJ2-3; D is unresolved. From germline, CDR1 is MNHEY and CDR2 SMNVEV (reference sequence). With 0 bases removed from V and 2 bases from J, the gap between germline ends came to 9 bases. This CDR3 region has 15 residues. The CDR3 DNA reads TGTGCCAGCAGTTTATCGCGGCAGCCCACAGATACGCAGTATTTT. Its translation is CASSLSRQPTDTQYF.

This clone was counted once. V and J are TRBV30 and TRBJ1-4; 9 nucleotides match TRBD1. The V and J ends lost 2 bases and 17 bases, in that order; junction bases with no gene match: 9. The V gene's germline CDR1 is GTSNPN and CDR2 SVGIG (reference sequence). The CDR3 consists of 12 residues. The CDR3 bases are TGTGCCTGGAGTAGAATCGAGGGACAGGGATTTTTT. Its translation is CAWSRIEGQGFF.

DNA for the CDR3: TGTGCCAGCAGCTTCGGTGCCCAAGCGGATAATTCACCCCTCCACTTT. It codes for CASSFGAQADNSPLHF. The chain carries TRBV5-4 and TRBJ1-6; no clear D gene. Germline V gives CDR1 SGHNT, CDR2 YYREEE (reference sequence). This CDR3 spans 16 amino acids. V gave up 2 bases and J gave up 5 bases, with 14 bases separating them.

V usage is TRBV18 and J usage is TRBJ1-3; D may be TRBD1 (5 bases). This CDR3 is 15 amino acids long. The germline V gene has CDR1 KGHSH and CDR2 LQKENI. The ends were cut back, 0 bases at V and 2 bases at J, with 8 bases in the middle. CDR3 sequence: CASSPPGLAGNTIYF. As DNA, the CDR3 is TGTGCCAGCTCACCACCGGGACTCGCTGGAAACACCATATATTTT.

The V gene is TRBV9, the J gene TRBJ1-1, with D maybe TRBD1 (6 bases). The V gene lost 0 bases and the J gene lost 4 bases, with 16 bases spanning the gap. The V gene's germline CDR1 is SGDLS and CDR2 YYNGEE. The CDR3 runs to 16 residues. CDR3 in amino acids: CASSVGGANTATEAFF. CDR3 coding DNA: TGTGCCAGCAGCGTAGGGGGGGCGAATACTGCCACTGAAGCTTTCTTT.

CDR3 protein: CATSDPSIDRASNQPQHF. The DNA of the CDR3 is TGTGCCACCAGTGACCCCTCGATCGACAGGGCTTCCAATCAGCCCCAGCATTTT. The chain is built from TRBV24-1 and TRBJ1-5; 7 nucleotides line up with TRBD1. This CDR3 comprises 18 residues. The J segment lost 3 bases and the V segment lost 4 bases, leaving 14 bases of the junction unmatched. Germline loops: CDR1 KGHDR, CDR2 SFDVKD.

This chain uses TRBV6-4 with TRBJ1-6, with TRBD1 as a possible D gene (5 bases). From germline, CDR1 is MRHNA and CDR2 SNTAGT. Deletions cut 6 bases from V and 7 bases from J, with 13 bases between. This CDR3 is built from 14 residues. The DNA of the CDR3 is TGTGCCAGCAGAAGACAGCACCCCAATTCACCCCTCCACTTT. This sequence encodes CASRRQHPNSPLHF.

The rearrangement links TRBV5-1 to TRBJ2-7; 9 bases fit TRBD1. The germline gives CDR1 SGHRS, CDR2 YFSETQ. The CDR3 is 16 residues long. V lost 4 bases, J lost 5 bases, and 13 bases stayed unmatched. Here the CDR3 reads CASSHSPGQGVNEQYF. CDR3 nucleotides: TGCGCCAGCAGCCATAGTCCGGGACAGGGTGTGAACGAGCAGTACTTC.

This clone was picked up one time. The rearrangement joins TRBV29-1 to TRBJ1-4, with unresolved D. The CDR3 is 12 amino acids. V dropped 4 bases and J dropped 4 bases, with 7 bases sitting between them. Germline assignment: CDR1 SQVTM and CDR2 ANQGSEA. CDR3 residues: CSVAGDNEKLFF. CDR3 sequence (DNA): TGCAGCGTTGCGGGAGATAATGAAAAACTGTTTTTT.

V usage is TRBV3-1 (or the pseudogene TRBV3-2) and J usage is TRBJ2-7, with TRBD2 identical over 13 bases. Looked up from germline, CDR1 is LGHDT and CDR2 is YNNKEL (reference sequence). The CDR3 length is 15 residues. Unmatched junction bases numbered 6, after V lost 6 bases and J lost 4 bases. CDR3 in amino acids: CASRPGLAGDYEQYF. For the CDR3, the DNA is TGTGCCAGCAGACCTGGACTAGCGGGAGATTACGAGCAGTACTTC.

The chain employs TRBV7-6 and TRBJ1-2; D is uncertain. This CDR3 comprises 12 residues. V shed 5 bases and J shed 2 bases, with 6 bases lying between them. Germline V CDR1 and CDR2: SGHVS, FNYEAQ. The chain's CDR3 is CASSPGNYGYTF. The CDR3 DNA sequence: TGTGCCAGCAGCCCCGGGAACTATGGCTACACCTTC.

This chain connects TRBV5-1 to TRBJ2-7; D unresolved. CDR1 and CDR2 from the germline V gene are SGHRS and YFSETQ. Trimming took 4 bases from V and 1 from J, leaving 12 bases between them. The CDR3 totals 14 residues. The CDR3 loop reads CASSLGRLSYEQYF. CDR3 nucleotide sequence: TGCGCCAGCAGCCTCGGACGGCTATCCTACGAGCAGTACTTC.

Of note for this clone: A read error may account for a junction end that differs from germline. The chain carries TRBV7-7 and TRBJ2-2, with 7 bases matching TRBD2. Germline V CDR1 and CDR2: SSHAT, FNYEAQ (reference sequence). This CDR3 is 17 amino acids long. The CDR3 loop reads CASSLNVWREPTGELFF. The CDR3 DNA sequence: TGTGCTAGCAGCTTAAATGTCTGGCGGGAGCCAACCGGGGAGCTGTTTTTT. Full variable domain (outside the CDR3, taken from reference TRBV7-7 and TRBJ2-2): GAGVSQSPRYKVTKRGQDVTLRCDPISSHATLYWYQQALGQGPEFLTYFNYEAQPDKSGLPSDRFSAERPEGSISTLTIQRTEQRDSAMYRCASSLNVWREPTGELFFGEGSRLTVL.

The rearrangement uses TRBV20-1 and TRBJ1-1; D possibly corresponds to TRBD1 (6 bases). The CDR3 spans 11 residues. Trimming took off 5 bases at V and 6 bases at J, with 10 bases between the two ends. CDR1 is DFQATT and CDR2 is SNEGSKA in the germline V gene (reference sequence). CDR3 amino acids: CSAQRTAEAFF. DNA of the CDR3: TGCAGTGCTCAAAGGACAGCTGAAGCTTTCTTT.

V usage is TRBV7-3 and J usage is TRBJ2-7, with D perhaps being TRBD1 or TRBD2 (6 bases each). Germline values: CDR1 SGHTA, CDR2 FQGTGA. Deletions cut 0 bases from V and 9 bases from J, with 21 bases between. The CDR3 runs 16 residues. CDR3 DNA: TGTGCCAGCAGCTTAACGGGCGGGACATTGGCAACGGGGCAGTACTTC. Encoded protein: CASSLTGGTLATGQYF.

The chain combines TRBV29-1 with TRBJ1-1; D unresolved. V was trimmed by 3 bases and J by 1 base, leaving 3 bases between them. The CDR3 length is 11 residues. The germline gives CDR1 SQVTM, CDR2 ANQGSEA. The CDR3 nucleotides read TGCAGCGTTGAGCAGAACACTGAAGCTTTCTTT. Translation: CSVEQNTEAFF.

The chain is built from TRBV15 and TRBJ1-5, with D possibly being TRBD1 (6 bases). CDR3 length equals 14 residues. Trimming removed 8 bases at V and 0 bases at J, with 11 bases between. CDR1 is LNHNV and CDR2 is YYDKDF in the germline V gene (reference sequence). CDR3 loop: CATETGFSNQPQHF. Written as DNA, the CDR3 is TGTGCCACCGAGACAGGCTTTAGCAATCAGCCCCAGCATTTT.

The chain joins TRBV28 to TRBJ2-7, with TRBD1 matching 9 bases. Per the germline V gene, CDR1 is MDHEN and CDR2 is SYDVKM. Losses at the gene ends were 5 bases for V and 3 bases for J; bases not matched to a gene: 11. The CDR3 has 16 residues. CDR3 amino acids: CASSSLDRGEGYEQYF. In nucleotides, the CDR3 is TGTGCCAGCAGTAGCCTGGACAGGGGTGAGGGCTACGAGCAGTACTTC.

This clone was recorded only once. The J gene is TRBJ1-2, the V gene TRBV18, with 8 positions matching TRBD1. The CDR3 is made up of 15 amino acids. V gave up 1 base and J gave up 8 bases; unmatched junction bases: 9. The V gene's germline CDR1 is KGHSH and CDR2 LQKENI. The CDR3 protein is CASSPLDRGKRGYTF. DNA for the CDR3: TGTGCCAGCTCACCACTAGACAGGGGCAAACGGGGCTACACCTTC.

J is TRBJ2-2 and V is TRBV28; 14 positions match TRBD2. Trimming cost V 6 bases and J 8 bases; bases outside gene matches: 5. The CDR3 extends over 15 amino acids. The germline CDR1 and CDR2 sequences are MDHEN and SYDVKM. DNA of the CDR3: TGTGCCAGCAGACCGGGACTAGCGGGAGCGGGGGAGCTGTTTTTT. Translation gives CASRPGLAGAGELFF.